This TCR beta chain was identified in a study of CD8 T cells in ankylosing spondylitis. CDR3 length equals 16 residues. Germline V gene sequence: CDR1 SGHTA, CDR2 FQGNSA. V shed 1 base and J 7 bases; nucleotides not matched to a gene: 8. Study observations and caveats: According to the report, clones linked to the disease were significantly enriched in matched synovial fluid samples taken from ankylosing spondylitis patients. A TCR beta motif made of about 8 highly homologous variants seemed typical of ankylosing spondylitis blood.

Researchers built TCR beta libraries using quantitative 5'-RACE with molecular barcodes. In TCRdb, the 5' RACE reads were re-called with MiXCR into one record per CDR3 protein. The data show roughly 470,000 distinct CDR3 sequences, roughly 27% seen once. This clonotype was recorded at least ten times. Its matching antigen is unknown. The TCR originated in a male donor with ankylosing spondylitis. The specimen sequenced was blood, either unsorted or a sorted T cell fraction (not recorded which). This chain connects TRBV7-2 to TRBJ2-2; 8 nucleotides align to TRBD2. CDR3 in amino acids: CASSLVPVGTSGELFF. In nucleotides, the CDR3 is TGTGCCAGCAGCTTAGTCCCCGTCGGGACTAGCGGGGAGCTGTTTTTT.